This T cell receptor beta chain originates from a study of T cell responses to AZD1222 COVID-19 vaccine. The overall study: Pooled in the analysis were second doses at about 4 or about 12 weeks.

To note about this clone: Its target is not known. Other nucleotide sequences in the sample specify the same CDR3.

General study results and limits: The breadth and depth of Spike-specific TCRs increased once two AZD1222 doses had been given. Donors were mostly white British, more females; clonal diversity possibly underestimated. Of spike-specific TCRs, nearly half reportedly target regions left unmutated in variants.

Produced via immunoSEQ multiplex PCR; TCRdb's table is partial and in-frame only. The sample yields about 140,000 clones, 91% seen once. The germline CDR1 and CDR2 sequences are MDHEN and SYDVKM. The CDR3 is 12 amino acids. The V end was cut by 5 bases, the J end by 4 bases, with 8 bases between. This chain connects TRBV28 to TRBJ1-2, with D possibly matching TRBD1 (6 bases). Sequenced material: peripheral blood, taken on day 0 of AZD1222 vaccination. The source is an adult in good health. The CDR3 reads CASSLTGYGYTF. The CDR3 DNA is TGTGCCAGCAGTCTGACAGGCTATGGCTACACCTTC.